One sample yielded the 3 T cell receptor beta chains listed below, sequenced in a study of control samples from healthy donors and cancer patients. Clones were read by immunoSEQ multiplex PCR, and TCRdb kept only the in-frame ones, dropping some. Here the sample spans fewer than 70,000 clones, about 80% being singletons. Source material: PBMCs. The receptor source for this set is a woman between 45 and 60 years old with lung cancer.

CDR3: CASSYGSPDTQYF. The CDR3, as DNA: TGTGCCAGCAGTTACGGGAGTCCAGATACGCAGTATTTT. The chain uses TRBV6-2 or TRBV6-3 and TRBJ2-3, with a possible D match to TRBD2 (5 bases). There are 13 residues in the CDR3. Trimming shortened V by 2 bases and J by 4 bases, and 7 bases separated the two germline ends. From germline, CDR1 is MNHEY and CDR2 SVGEGT.

This chain uses TRBV14 with TRBJ1-2, with a possible D match to TRBD1 (5 bases). This CDR3 spans 13 amino acids. The germline V and J ends were trimmed by 6 bases and 8 bases, with 16 bases remaining between them. Germline values: CDR1 SGHDN, CDR2 FVKESK. In DNA, the CDR3 is TGTGCCAGCAGTGTCAGGGATACGCGCGGCTACACCTTC. Its protein product is CASSVRDTRGYTF.

The chain joins TRBV19 to TRBJ1-1; D is unclear. The V end lost 10 bases, the J end lost 4 bases, and 13 bases lay between the germline ends. Germline V gene lookup returns CDR1 LNHDA and CDR2 SQIVND (reference sequence). The CDR3 runs 12 residues. CDR3 loop: CATRAGTTEAFF. The CDR3 DNA is TGTGCCACCCGCGCCGGAACCACTGAAGCTTTCTTT.